This TCR beta chain was found in a study of blood T cell repertoires in COVID-19. Study summary: PBMCs, B-cell-depleted T cells, or T cells provided the cDNA or gDNA that made up the material.

Clones were read by immunoSEQ multiplex PCR, and TCRdb kept only the in-frame ones, dropping some. The sample lists 150,000 or so clones; 88% were seen once. Sequenced material: peripheral blood. This TCR was sampled from a human donor in a cohort sampled during active COVID-19.

The CDR3 loop is CASSEAHGASYEQYF. CDR3 nucleotides: TGTGCCAGCAGTGAAGCGCACGGTGCCTCCTACGAGCAGTACTTC. The gene calls are TRBV6-1 and TRBJ2-7; D is unresolved. The germline V and J ends were trimmed by 0 bases and 0 bases, with 9 bases remaining between them. The CDR3 consists of 15 residues. Germline assignment: CDR1 MNHNS and CDR2 SASEGT.